This T cell receptor beta chain was recovered during a study of molecular identifiers for immune sequencing clone quantification. TCRdb analysed the PCR reads with MiXCR anew, one entry per CDR3 protein. The table records 300,000 to 350,000 distinct CDR3 sequences, around 21% of them present only once. Ten or more counts support this clonotype. The CDR3 has 12 amino acids. Germline CDR1 reads SEHNR; CDR2 reads FQNEAQ (reference sequence). Trimming left V 5 bases short and J 6 bases short, with 9 bases between. Sequences were obtained from naive CD8+ T cells from blood, with Jurkat cell RNA spiked in. Specified subset: FACS-sorted CD8+CD4-CCR7+CD45RA+ naive T cells. The rearrangement uses TRBV7-9 and TRBJ2-3; no reliable D call. This TCR was recovered from a human donor in good health. Some libraries in this study had Jurkat cell RNA spiked in. The CDR3 reads CASSPSADTQYF. The CDR3 region has the DNA TGTGCCAGCAGCCCCTCTGCGGATACGCAGTATTTT.